A selection of T cell receptor beta chains follows, all from one sample in a study of CD4 T cells in relation to SARS-CoV-2 and coronaviruses. Sequenced by immunoSEQ multiplex PCR; TCRdb stores in-frame clones only, minus some. The sample lists some 11,000 clones, 84% occurring once. Their target antigens are unknown. Sequenced input: CD4+ T cells from PBMCs, cultured in vitro. The origin of the receptors is a human donor in good health. Both conserved end residues are part of each CDR3. Size is stated for part of the rows, as once, few or many counts, or as a class when the clone is expanded.

.	TRBV7-2	TRBJ1-5	CASSSGGYNQPQHF
.	TRBV28	TRBJ1-2	CASSWSGQLTNYGYTF
.	TRBV15	TRBJ1-2	CATSRLQGRYTF
.	TRBV10-3	TRBJ1-1	CAITAEGRTEAFF
.	TRBV7-2	TRBJ1-2	CASSFAQGAGYGYTF
.	TRBV5-6	TRBJ1-2	CASSLLGGSMGYTF
.	TRBV11-3	TRBJ2-2	CASSSSAGGGTGELFF
.	TRBV27	TRBJ2-1	CARVPSGGMGDEQFF
few	TRBV12-5	TRBJ1-5	CASGLDLGRQRHF
.	TRBV6-5	TRBJ2-4	CASSYGGQGQNIQYF
.	TRBV25-1	TRBJ2-1	CASSDRTSGKFEQFF
.	TRBV10-2	TRBJ1-6	CASSESWRDNSPLHF
.	TRBV7-2	TRBJ1-5	CASSPGGQPQHF
.	TRBV28	TRBJ2-4	CASSRGGVDIQYF
.	TRBV11-2	TRBJ2-3	CASSRTGGATDTQYF
.	TRBV6-6	TRBJ1-1	CASTPPGTANTEAFF
.	TRBV6-2/TRBV6-3	TRBJ1-5	CASSEGQMGKPQHF
.	TRBV9	TRBJ2-7	CASSPQATYEQYF
once	TRBV7-9	TRBJ1-2	CASSSRQGIYGYTF
few	TRBV19	TRBJ2-2	CASSSTGPSDYGELFF
.	TRBV30	TRBJ2-5	CAWSPPGETQYF